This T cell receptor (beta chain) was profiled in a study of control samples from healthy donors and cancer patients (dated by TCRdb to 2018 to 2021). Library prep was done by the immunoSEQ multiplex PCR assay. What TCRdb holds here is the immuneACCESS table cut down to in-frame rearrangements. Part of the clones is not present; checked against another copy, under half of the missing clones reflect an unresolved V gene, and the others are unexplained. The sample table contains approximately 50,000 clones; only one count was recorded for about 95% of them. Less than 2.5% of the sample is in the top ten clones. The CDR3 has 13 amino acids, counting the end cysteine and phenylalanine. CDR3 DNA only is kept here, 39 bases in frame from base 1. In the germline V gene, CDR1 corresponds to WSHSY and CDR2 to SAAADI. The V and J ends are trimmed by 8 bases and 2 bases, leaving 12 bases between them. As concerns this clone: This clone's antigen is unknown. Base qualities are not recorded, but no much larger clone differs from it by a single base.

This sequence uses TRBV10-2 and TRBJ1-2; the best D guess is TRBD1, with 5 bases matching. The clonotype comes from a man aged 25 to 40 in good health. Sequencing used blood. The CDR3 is CASLGPGNYGYTF. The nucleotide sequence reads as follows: TGCGCCAGCTTGGGACCCGGGAACTATGGCTACACCTTC.